This T cell receptor beta chain was captured by sequencing in a study of post-analysis software for immune sequencing data. Study as a whole: The disease courses covered relapsing-remitting, secondary progressive and progressive-relapsing multiple sclerosis.

CDR3 size: 14 residues. Trimming removed 1 base at V and 4 bases at J, with 10 bases between. The study, taken as a whole, reports: Included in a set of roughly five TRBV segments more frequent in patients than controls were TRBV5-6, TRBV5-1 and TRBV20-1. With F measure, samples from one preparation batch clustered together strongly. Versus controls, multiple sclerosis patients showed significantly lower diversity (normalized Chao1).

There are a few counts of this clonotype. The antigen is unknown. The TCR beta cDNA libraries contained unique molecular identifiers. The yield from roughly 1 to 10 million T cells was roughly 0.5 million cDNA molecules in total. TCRdb reprocessed the PCR reads via MiXCR and lists one record per CDR3 protein. The sample gives about 560,000 distinct CDR3 sequences, roughly 45% of which show up once; under 2% is in the top ten. The J gene is TRBJ1-1, the V gene TRBV12-3 or TRBV12-4; D call uncertain. The source of this sequence is a girl under 18 with multiple sclerosis. Sequenced: blood. The CDR3 coding sequence is TGTGCCAGCAGTTTAGGGGTAGAAGGCACTGAAGCTTTCTTT. Translation: CASSLGVEGTEAFF.